This TCR beta chain is from a study of blood T cell dynamics during melanoma immunotherapy. Study overall: First-line therapy was either pembrolizumab or nivolumab with ipilimumab for metastatic melanoma.

The trim removed 1 base at V and 2 bases at J, leaving 7 bases unmatched. This CDR3 contains 16 residues. Germline V CDR1 and CDR2: MGHRA, YSYEKL. Each bulk PBMC sample had around 360 ng DNA loaded. Some clones are missing from TCRdb's copy, which holds only in-frame ones; the method was immunoSEQ multiplex PCR. The data show over 20,000 clones, roughly 86% seen once. Time point: pre-treatment baseline. No patient had earlier systemic cancer treatment, concurrent immunosuppressants, or another active cancer. The input for sequencing was blood, taken from a patient treated with checkpoint blockade. The chain combines TRBV4-1 with TRBJ2-7; TRBD2 aligns across 8 bases. The sequence derives from a human donor with melanoma. As DNA, the CDR3 is TGCGCCAGCAGCCAAGCCCTAGCGGGTGGGGCCTACGAGCAGTACTTC. This sequence encodes CASSQALAGGAYEQYF.